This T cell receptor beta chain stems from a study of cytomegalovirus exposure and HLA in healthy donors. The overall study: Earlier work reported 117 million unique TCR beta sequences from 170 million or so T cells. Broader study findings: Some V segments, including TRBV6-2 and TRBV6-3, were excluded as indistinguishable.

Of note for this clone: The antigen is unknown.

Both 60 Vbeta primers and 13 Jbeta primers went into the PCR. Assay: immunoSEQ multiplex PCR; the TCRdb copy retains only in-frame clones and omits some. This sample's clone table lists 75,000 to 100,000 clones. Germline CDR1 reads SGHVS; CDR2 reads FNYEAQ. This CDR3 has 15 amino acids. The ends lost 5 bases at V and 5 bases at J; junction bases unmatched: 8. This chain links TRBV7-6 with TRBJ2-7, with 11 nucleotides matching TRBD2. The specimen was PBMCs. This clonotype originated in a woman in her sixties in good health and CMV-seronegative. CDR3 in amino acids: CASSTTSGSFHEQYF. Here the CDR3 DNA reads TGTGCCAGCAGCACAACTAGCGGGAGTTTCCACGAGCAGTACTTC.